This T cell receptor (beta chain) appears in the sequencing data of a study of regulatory T cells in long-lasting Graves disease. Time point: persistent/refractory GD, antithyroid drugs over 5 years with positive TRAb. The TCR library was prepared using RNA isolated from PBMCs. Trimming removed 4 bases from V and 1 base from J, with 10 bases in between. The germline V gene has CDR1 MNHEY and CDR2 SVGEGT. This CDR3 is 14 amino acids long. General study findings and limits: Segments TRBV28, TRBJ1-2 and TRBJ2-5 showed preferential usage in persistent disease. Shared public clonotypes totalled some 2,500 in persistent patients, compared with roughly 970 in new patients. Relative to newly diagnosed Graves' patients, persistent ones had lower TCR diversity.

This clonotype was observed at least ten times. The antigen remains unidentified. Libraries of TCR beta came from iRepertoire HTBI primers plus Arm-PCR of CDR3 regions. TCRdb re-called the multiplex PCR reads through MiXCR, storing one row per CDR3 protein. The table lists 300,000 or so distinct CDR3 sequences, roughly a fifth of them singletons. The receptor was derived from a female donor with Graves disease. Material: peripheral blood mononuclear cells (PBMCs), obtained when the disease was refractory, from a patient treated with antithyroid drugs. The gene calls are TRBV6-2 or TRBV6-3 and TRBJ1-2; D remains ambiguous. CDR3 coding DNA: TGTGCCAGCAGTTCGGACGGTTATAACTATGGCTACACCTTC. This sequence encodes CASSSDGYNYGYTF.